In its sample, the clone carrying this T cell receptor beta chain was seen a few times. The CDR3 loop spans 13 amino acids. Trimming cost V 4 bases and J 5 bases, with 12 bases left between them. Germline V gene lookup returns CDR1 SGHRS and CDR2 YFSETQ. This sample was taken from a study of OX40 agonist ivuxolimab in advanced cancers. Study summary: Patients received ivuxolimab, an agonistic anti-OX40 (CD134) antibody. Patients were treated with intravenous ivuxolimab, dosed at 0.01 to 10 mg/kg and infused every 2 weeks. Previous treatment with anti-PD-1, anti-PD-L1 or anti-CTLA-4 therapy was allowed; less than 45% had received some. The dose-escalation group included hepatocellular carcinoma, melanoma, renal cell carcinoma and head and neck cancer.

The data were produced by immunoSEQ multiplex PCR, yet TCRdb's version contains in-frame clones alone and is incomplete. Here the sample spans 40,000 to 55,000 clones, more than 70% being singletons. The starting material was CD4+ or CD8+ T cells sorted from blood, obtained in a trial of the OX40 agonist ivuxolimab. The sequence was collected from an adult with an advanced solid tumor such as melanoma, head and neck, liver or kidney cancer. The V call is TRBV5-1, the J call TRBJ1-1; no clear D. The CDR3 region is CASSPSTLTEAFF. The CDR3 region has the DNA TGCGCCAGCAGCCCCTCCACCTTAACTGAAGCTTTCTTT.